This T cell receptor beta chain was sequenced in a study of a mutant IDH1 vaccine in newly diagnosed glioma. At the level of the study: Patients arrived already treated with radiotherapy, temozolomide, or both, most having had both.

TCRdb's copy holds only in-frame clones and misses some; the assay was immunoSEQ multiplex PCR. Here the sample spans tens of thousands of clones, approximately 89% being singletons. Germline V lookup: CDR1 MGHDK, CDR2 SYGVNS. The CDR3 runs 14 residues. V was clipped by 9 bases and J by 0 bases; unmatched bases: 5. With regard to this clone: Its matching antigen is unknown.

Time point here: week 47, end of study. Doses of 300 ug of mutant IDH1 20-mer peptide were given with topical imiquimod. The J gene is TRBJ2-1, the V gene TRBV25-1, with 7 bases fitting TRBD1. This TCR was sampled from a man aged 40-50 years with glioma. The input for sequencing was PBMCs, taken from a glioma patient whose treatment included an IDH1 peptide vaccine. As DNA, the CDR3 is TGTGCCAGTTCACAGGGGTCCTCCTACAATGAGCAGTTCTTC. Translated: CASSQGSSYNEQFF.